These 27 T cell receptor beta chains were sequenced from one sample in a study of blood T cell repertoires in COVID-19. Data came from immunoSEQ multiplex PCR; TCRdb stores just in-frame clones and leaves some out. The repertoire includes under 150,000 clones, approximately 80% of them detected once, and about 3% sits in the top ten. The material sequenced was peripheral blood. The source is a middle-aged woman with active or convalescent COVID-19.

The rearrangement joins TRBV6-1 to TRBJ1-1; possible D gene TRBD1, 6 bases. Trimming left V 3 bases short and J 0 bases short, with 8 bases between. CDR1 MNHNS and CDR2 SASEGT come from the germline V gene. The length of the CDR3 is 14 residues. CDR3 sequence (DNA): TGTGCCAGCAGTGATCAGGGGATGAACACTGAAGCTTTCTTT. Its translation is CASSDQGMNTEAFF.

The chain is built from TRBV6-2 or TRBV6-3 and TRBJ1-5; tentatively, D is TRBD1 (5 bases). Trimming removed 5 bases at V and 2 bases at J, with 13 bases between. This CDR3 is 15 amino acids long. Per the germline V gene, CDR1 is MNHEY and CDR2 is SVGEGT. The CDR3 nucleotides read TGTGCCAGCAGTATACGGGGGGAGGGCAATCAGCCCCAGCATTTT. It translates to CASSIRGEGNQPQHF.

This chain links TRBV5-8 with TRBJ2-5; tentative D call: TRBD1 (5 bases). V was clipped by 4 bases and J by 5 bases, with 15 bases between them. Per the germline V gene, CDR1 is SGHTS and CDR2 is YDEGEE. CDR3 length: 14 residues. The DNA of the CDR3 is TGTGCCAGCAGCCCCAGCTGGGGCCGGGAGACCCAGTACTTC. Encoded protein: CASSPSWGRETQYF.

The genes are TRBV7-9 and TRBJ1-2; a possible D gene is TRBD1 (5 bases). There are 13 residues in the CDR3. Trimming took off 1 base at V and 7 bases at J, with 10 bases between the two ends. CDR1 is SEHNR, CDR2 FQNEAQ, per germline (reference sequence). CDR3 sequence: CASSLVAGSGYTF. CDR3 nucleotide sequence: TGTGCCAGCAGCTTAGTGGCAGGGTCTGGCTACACCTTC.

The genes are TRBV15 and TRBJ1-2, with D possibly being TRBD1 (6 bases). V shed 3 bases and J shed 3 bases, with 11 bases lying between them. The germline CDR1 and CDR2 sequences are LNHNV and YYDKDF (reference sequence). The CDR3 has 14 amino acids. The CDR3 region is CATSRPGEDYGYTF. Here the CDR3 DNA reads TGTGCCACCAGCAGGCCAGGGGAAGACTATGGCTACACCTTC.

This clone was observed a single time. This chain connects TRBV5-5 to TRBJ1-5; weak D call: TRBD1 (5 bases). Germline V gives CDR1 SGHKS, CDR2 YYEKEE (reference sequence). The ends were cut back, 4 bases at V and 7 bases at J, with 15 bases in the middle. CDR3 length equals 14 residues. CDR3 in amino acids: CASSVWGGEQPQHF. CDR3 in DNA: TGTGCCAGCAGCGTTTGGGGGGGAGAGCAGCCCCAGCATTTT.

The count of this clone is one. The chain employs TRBV5-4 and TRBJ1-2; D gene ambiguous. Trimming cost V 2 bases and J 8 bases, with 31 bases left between them. This CDR3 is built from 19 residues. Germline V gene sequence: CDR1 SGHNT, CDR2 YYREEE (reference sequence). CDR3 sequence: CASSFPRSPEDYVNSGYTF. The CDR3 coding sequence is TGTGCCAGCAGCTTCCCTAGGTCCCCCGAGGACTACGTCAATAGCGGCTACACCTTC.

The chain uses TRBV6-5 and TRBJ1-2, with a weak D call TRBD1 (6 bases). The germline V and J ends were trimmed by 2 bases and 4 bases, with 14 bases remaining between them. The CDR3 loop spans 15 amino acids. Looked up from germline, CDR1 is MNHEY and CDR2 is SVGAGI. Here the CDR3 reads CASSYEGGEIYGYTF. DNA of the CDR3: TGTGCCAGCAGTTACGAAGGGGGGGAGATCTATGGCTACACCTTC.

The rearrangement links TRBV7-9 to TRBJ2-3; 13 bases agree with TRBD2. The CDR3 consists of 16 residues. Trimming cost V 5 bases and J 4 bases; bases outside gene matches: 6. CDR1 SEHNR and CDR2 FQNEAQ come from the germline V gene (reference sequence). The CDR3 loop is CASSRTSGSGADTQYF. The DNA of the CDR3 is TGTGCCAGCAGCAGGACTAGCGGGAGTGGGGCAGATACGCAGTATTTT.

The genes are TRBV28 and TRBJ2-1; D remains unclear. CDR3 length equals 12 residues. V was cut by 8 bases and J by 7 bases, with 12 bases left in between. Germline CDR1 MDHEN, CDR2 SYDVKM. CDR3 nucleotide sequence: TGTGCCAGCTATAAAATAGCAAATGAGCAGTTCTTC. This codes for CASYKIANEQFF. The entire variable domain, with the rest obtained from reference TRBV28 and TRBJ2-1, is as follows: DVKVTQSSRYLVKRTGEKVFLECVQDMDHENMFWYRQDPGLGLRLIYFSYDVKMKEKGDIPEGYSVSREKKERFSLILESASTNQTSMYLCASYKIANEQFFGPGTRLTVL.

The J gene is TRBJ2-1, the V gene TRBV13, with D possibly TRBD2 on 6 matching bases. Trimming pared 2 bases from V and 2 bases from J, leaving 13 bases between. The CDR3 contains 16 residues. CDR1 is PRHDT and CDR2 is FYEKMQ in the germline V gene (reference sequence). The chain's CDR3 is CASSLRGSGPYNEQFF. The CDR3 nucleotides read TGTGCCAGCAGCTTACGGGGTAGCGGACCCTACAATGAGCAGTTCTTC.

The chain combines TRBV6-6 with TRBJ2-7; 12 nucleotides match TRBD2. The CDR3 has 16 amino acids. V lost 0 bases and J lost 7; bases outside the gene matches: 7. Looked up from germline, CDR1 is MNHNY and CDR2 is SVGAGI (reference sequence). CDR3 sequence: CASSYSSLAGGGEQYF. Here the CDR3 DNA reads TGTGCCAGCAGTTACTCGAGCCTAGCGGGAGGGGGTGAGCAGTACTTC.

This clone was observed once. The rearrangement joins TRBV19 to TRBJ1-2; 8 bases line up with TRBD1. The CDR3 length is 13 residues. Germline values: CDR1 LNHDA, CDR2 SQIVND (reference sequence). The ends lost 5 bases at V and 5 bases at J; junction bases unmatched: 4. CDR3 nucleotide sequence: TGTGCCAGTAGTGCCGGGACAGGATATGGCTACACCTTC. Its protein is CASSAGTGYGYTF.

CDR3 region: CASSYSGNTIYF. The CDR3 DNA reads TGTGCCAGTAGTTATTCTGGAAACACCATATATTTT. The chain has TRBV7-9 and TRBJ1-3; D is unclear. The length of the CDR3 is 12 residues. Germline V gene data show CDR1 as SEHNR and CDR2 as FQNEAQ (reference sequence). Trimming removed 9 bases from V and 1 base from J, with 7 bases in between.

This chain links TRBV19 with TRBJ2-7; 7 bases are a match to TRBD2. CDR1 LNHDA and CDR2 SQIVND come from the germline V gene (reference sequence). V dropped 1 base and J dropped 4; count of bases not matched to a gene: 10. The CDR3 sequence is 16 residues long. Here the CDR3 reads CASSIGVASGGYEQYF. CDR3 in DNA: TGTGCCAGTAGTATAGGCGTGGCCTCCGGGGGGTACGAGCAGTACTTC.

The chain couples TRBV7-2 to TRBJ2-1; 7 bases are shared with TRBD1. Germline CDR1 and CDR2: SGHTA and FQGNSA. Trimming removed 7 bases from V and 7 bases from J; junction bases left unmatched: 13. The CDR3 loop spans 15 amino acids. The CDR3 spells CASTEGAVAENEQFF. The CDR3 bases are TGTGCCAGCACCGAGGGGGCGGTGGCCGAAAATGAGCAGTTCTTC.

V usage is TRBV18 and J usage is TRBJ2-3; 7 nucleotides match TRBD2. The V and J ends lost 2 bases and 2 bases, in that order; junction bases with no gene match: 4. The V gene's germline CDR1 is KGHSH and CDR2 LQKENI. There are 15 residues in the CDR3. CDR3 sequence reads: CASSPGTTSTDTQYF. The CDR3 DNA follows: TGTGCCAGCTCACCAGGGACTACCTCCACAGATACGCAGTATTTT.

This clone has more than one count but fewer than ten. V is TRBV28 and J is TRBJ2-7; D perhaps matches TRBD2 (5 bases). Trimming cost V 8 bases and J 2 bases, with 16 bases left between them. This CDR3 comprises 14 residues. Germline V gene sequence: CDR1 MDHEN, CDR2 SYDVKM. The DNA for the CDR3 is TGTGCCAGCTCCCCCGGACGGGATCCCTACGAGCAGTACTTC. It is translated as CASSPGRDPYEQYF.

This rearrangement joins TRBV5-5 to TRBJ1-3, with 9 positions matching TRBD1. V shed 0 bases, J shed 3 bases, and the junction held 13 bases outside the gene matches. The CDR3 has 19 residues. CDR1 is SGHKS, CDR2 YYEKEE, per germline (reference sequence). The CDR3 here is CASSLAGQGKWYDGNTIYF. The CDR3 coding sequence is TGTGCCAGCAGCTTGGCGGGACAGGGAAAGTGGTATGATGGAAACACCATATATTTT.

This clone was seen once. The V call is TRBV4-1, the J call TRBJ1-4; 7 nucleotides match TRBD1. The CDR3 has 17 amino acids. The junction had 16 bases not matched to a gene; V was cut back by 10 bases and J by 2 bases. The V gene's germline CDR1 is MGHRA and CDR2 YSYEKL. CDR3 loop: CATTPRGGPSTNEKLFF. DNA of the CDR3: TGCGCCACCACGCCCAGAGGGGGCCCTAGCACTAATGAAAAACTGTTTTTT.

The chain combines TRBV6-2 or TRBV6-3 with TRBJ2-1; tentative D call: TRBD2 (6 bases). CDR1 and CDR2 (germline): MNHEY, SVGEGT. V gave up 0 bases and J gave up 4 bases, with 16 bases separating them. The CDR3 loop spans 17 amino acids. CDR3 amino acids: CASSYSRPLARYNEQFF. Here the CDR3 DNA reads TGTGCCAGCAGTTACTCGAGGCCCCTAGCGCGGTACAATGAGCAGTTCTTC.

J is TRBJ1-5 and V is TRBV29-1; D is ambiguous. V gave up 6 bases and J gave up 6 bases, with 15 bases separating them. Germline CDR1 reads SQVTM; CDR2 reads ANQGSEA. The CDR3 is 13 amino acids. For the CDR3, the DNA is TGCAGCGTCCTGGGAGCGGACGGTCAGCCCCAGCATTTT. Its protein is CSVLGADGQPQHF.

This sequence joins TRBV27 and TRBJ2-1; D is perhaps TRBD1 (6 bases). This CDR3 has 14 residues. The V end lost 6 bases, the J end lost 5 bases, and 14 bases lay between the germline ends. Per germline, CDR1 MNHEY and CDR2 SMNVEV (reference sequence). In nucleotides, the CDR3 is TGTGCCAGCAGACCCGACAGGCTTAACAATGAGCAGTTCTTC. Translation: CASRPDRLNNEQFF.

This rearrangement joins TRBV5-6 to TRBJ2-7, with TRBD1 as a possible D gene (6 bases). This CDR3 region has 14 residues. Germline assignment: CDR1 SGHDT and CDR2 YYEEEE. Trimming shortened V by 0 bases and J by 3 bases, and 10 bases separated the two germline ends. The chain's CDR3 is CASSLGDRSYEQYF. The CDR3 DNA follows: TGTGCCAGCAGCTTGGGTGACAGGAGCTACGAGCAGTACTTC.

The chain carries TRBV24-1 and TRBJ1-4, with 7 bases matching TRBD1. CDR1 is KGHDR, CDR2 SFDVKD, per germline. The CDR3 is 13 amino acids. The junction had 9 bases not matched to a gene; V was cut back by 10 bases and J by 8 bases. The CDR3 nucleotides are TGTGCCACGAGAAAGGGGGCCGGGGAAAAACTGTTTTTT. Translating it yields CATRKGAGEKLFF.

The J gene is TRBJ2-7, the V gene TRBV27; the match to TRBD2 covers 9 bases. With V trimmed by 2 bases and J by 2 bases, 4 bases remained unmatched. The CDR3 runs 15 residues. The germline gives CDR1 MNHEY, CDR2 SMNVEV (reference sequence). CDR3 region: CASSLRTSETYEQYF. The CDR3 DNA reads TGTGCCAGCAGTTTACGGACTAGCGAGACCTACGAGCAGTACTTC.

The rearrangement links TRBV18 to TRBJ1-2; D gene ambiguous. The germline CDR1 and CDR2 sequences are KGHSH and LQKENI. V shed 2 bases and J shed 3 bases, with 7 bases lying between them. The CDR3 extends over 13 amino acids. The DNA of the CDR3 is TGTGCCAGCTCACCAATGTCGGACTATGGCTACACCTTC. Translated, it gives CASSPMSDYGYTF. Using reference TRBV18 and TRBJ1-2 for the parts outside the CDR3, the full variable domain is NAGVMQNPRHLVRRRGQEARLRCSPMKGHSHVYWYRQLPEEGLKFMVYLQKENIIDESGMPKERFSAEFPKEGPSILRIQQVVRGDSAAYFCASSPMSDYGYTFGSGTRLTVV.